The 27 T cell receptor beta chains below come from one sample, sequenced in a study of shared clonotypes between healthy human individuals. Only in-frame clones appear in the TCRdb table, and some are missing; sequencing was by immunoSEQ multiplex PCR. The profile shows about 490,000 clones, almost 80% of them singletons. Sequenced: PBMCs. These receptors all stem from a woman in her 40s in good health. Some clones in this sample may be carry-over from other donors' samples.

As for this clone: This sample includes further DNA sequences coding for the same CDR3. The rearrangement links TRBV7-9 to TRBJ1-5; D is possibly TRBD1 (5 bases). CDR1 and CDR2 from the germline V gene are SEHNR and FQNEAQ (reference sequence). With 1 base removed from V and 4 bases from J, the gap between germline ends came to 5 bases. CDR3 length: 13 residues. CDR3 coding DNA: TGTGCCAGCAGCTTAGGACAGAATCAGCCCCAGCATTTT. Its translation: CASSLGQNQPQHF. The variable domain in full, with the rest retrieved from reference TRBV7-9 and TRBJ1-5, is DTGVSQNPRHKITKRGQNVTFRCDPISEHNRLYWYRQTLGQGPEFLTYFQNEAQLEKSRLLSDRFSAERPKGSFSTLEIQRTEQGDSAMYLCASSLGQNQPQHFGDGTRLSIL.

With respect to this clone: Other nucleotide sequences from this sample produce the same CDR3. The rearrangement uses TRBV11-2 and TRBJ2-1, with D perhaps matching TRBD1 or TRBD2 (5 bases each). Germline CDR1 SGHAT, CDR2 FQNNGV. This CDR3 has 16 residues. Between the trimmed V and J ends, which lost 1 base and 0 bases, there was a span of 10 bases. The CDR3 DNA sequence: TGTGCCAGCAGCTTAGGTCCCGGGGCCTCCTACAATGAGCAGTTCTTC. This encodes CASSLGPGASYNEQFF.

The chain links TRBV18 to TRBJ1-5; D gene ambiguous. V was clipped by 5 bases and J by 7 bases, with 9 bases between them. Per germline, CDR1 KGHSH and CDR2 LQKENI. The CDR3 runs to 12 residues. The CDR3 sequence: CASSESGQPQHF. CDR3 in DNA: TGTGCCAGCTCAGAGTCCGGACAGCCCCAGCATTTT.

This chain connects TRBV5-1 to TRBJ2-2; 13 bases are shared with TRBD2. This CDR3 comprises 16 residues. CDR1 is SGHRS and CDR2 is YFSETQ in the germline V gene. V was clipped by 0 bases and J by 5 bases; unmatched bases: 1. Written as DNA, the CDR3 is TGCGCCAGCAGCTTGGCGGGACTAGCGGGAACCGGGGAGCTGTTTTTT. This translates into CASSLAGLAGTGELFF.

This clone showed up many times. This rearrangement joins TRBV29-1 to TRBJ1-2; a weak D match, TRBD1 (6 bases). Per the germline V gene, CDR1 is SQVTM and CDR2 is ANQGSEA. The V and J ends lost 3 bases and 5 bases respectively, with 19 bases between them. The length of the CDR3 is 15 residues. For the CDR3, the DNA is TGCAGCGTTGATTGGTCTACAGGGTCGAAATATGGCTACACCTTC. It encodes CSVDWSTGSKYGYTF. Using reference TRBV29-1 and TRBJ1-2 for the parts outside the CDR3, the full variable domain is SAVISQKPSRDICQRGTSLTIQCQVDSQVTMMFWYRQQPGQSLTLIATANQGSEATYESGFVIDKFPISRPNLTFSTLTVSNMSPEDSSIYLCSVDWSTGSKYGYTFGSGTRLTVV.

The V gene is TRBV4-1, the J gene TRBJ1-3; tentatively, D is TRBD1 (5 bases). The CDR3 extends over 14 amino acids. CDR1 is MGHRA and CDR2 is YSYEKL in the germline V gene. V lost 5 bases and J lost 2, with 10 bases in between. CDR3 protein: CASSYAGTGNTIYF. Here the CDR3 DNA reads TGCGCCAGCAGCTACGCAGGGACTGGAAACACCATATATTTT.

The genes are TRBV28 and TRBJ2-3, with 11 bases fitting TRBD2. From germline, CDR1 is MDHEN and CDR2 SYDVKM. J lost 4 bases, V lost 6 bases, and 9 bases had no gene match. The CDR3 extends over 16 amino acids. The DNA of the CDR3 is TGTGCCAGCAGGGTCGTAGCGGGAGGGCCATCAGATACGCAGTATTTT. Its translation: CASRVVAGGPSDTQYF.

The chain is built from TRBV11-1 and TRBJ2-1; TRBD1 aligns across 7 bases. Germline V lookup: CDR1 SGHAT, CDR2 FQDESV (reference sequence). The CDR3 sequence is 16 residues long. Trimming at V came to 6 bases and at J to 3 bases, leaving 11 bases not matched to a gene. CDR3 sequence: CASSKTGTALYNEQFF. CDR3 bases: TGTGCCAGCAGTAAGACCGGGACAGCTCTCTACAATGAGCAGTTCTTC. The whole variable domain, remainder taken from reference TRBV11-1 and TRBJ2-1, is EAEVAQSPRYKITEKSQAVAFWCDPISGHATLYWYRQILGQGPELLVQFQDESVVDDSQLPKDRFSAERLKGVDSTLKIQPAELGDSAMYLCASSKTGTALYNEQFFGPGTRLTVL.

The chain employs TRBV6-4 and TRBJ2-7; D is possibly TRBD2 (5 bases). The germline CDR1 and CDR2 sequences are MRHNA and SNTAGT. The CDR3 is 16 amino acids. Deletions cut 0 bases from V and 0 bases from J, with 12 bases between. The CDR3 here is CASSDSSGSLSYEQYF. CDR3 sequence (DNA): TGTGCCAGCAGTGACTCGAGCGGCAGTCTCTCCTACGAGCAGTACTTC.

The chain employs TRBV5-1 and TRBJ2-7; 12 nucleotides line up with TRBD2. Trimming cost V 4 bases and J 5 bases; bases outside gene matches: 16. Per germline, CDR1 SGHRS and CDR2 YFSETQ. This CDR3 is 18 amino acids long. The CDR3: CASSQGLPRTSGKDEQYF. The CDR3 bases are TGCGCCAGCAGCCAGGGACTTCCAAGGACTAGCGGGAAAGACGAGCAGTACTTC.

The V call is TRBV6-1, the J call TRBJ1-4, with 9 nucleotides matching TRBD1. After removal of 6 bases from V and 7 bases from J, the junction contained 6 bases not matched to a gene. The CDR3 length is 14 residues. Germline lookup yields CDR1 MNHNS and CDR2 SASEGT. The CDR3 DNA follows: TGTGCCAGCAGCCCGGGACAGGGTCGTGAAAAACTGTTTTTT. The encoded protein is CASSPGQGREKLFF.

V usage is TRBV7-9 and J usage is TRBJ2-1; 8 nucleotides match TRBD2. CDR1 is SEHNR and CDR2 is FQNEAQ in the germline V gene (reference sequence). CDR3 size: 17 residues. The J segment lost 0 bases and the V segment lost 5 bases, leaving 9 bases of the junction unmatched. The DNA of the CDR3 is TGTGCCAGCAGCATGACCCTGACTAGCGACTCCTACAATGAGCAGTTCTTC. Amino acid sequence: CASSMTLTSDSYNEQFF.

V is TRBV2 and J is TRBJ1-4; D is possibly TRBD1 (5 bases). Germline values: CDR1 SNHLY, CDR2 FYNNEI. The ends were cut back, 7 bases at V and 1 base at J, with 13 bases in the middle. The CDR3 loop spans 15 amino acids. CDR3 DNA: TGTGCCAGCAAACTATTCCAGGGAACTAATGAAAAACTGTTTTTT. It encodes CASKLFQGTNEKLFF. Full variable domain (remainder filled in from reference TRBV2 and TRBJ1-4): EPEVTQTPSHQVTQMGQEVILRCVPISNHLYFYWYRQILGQKVEFLVSFYNNEISEKSEIFDDQFSVERPDGSNFTLKIRSTKLEDSAMYFCASKLFQGTNEKLFFGSGTQLSVL.

This chain uses TRBV10-2 with TRBJ1-4; TRBD1 might be the D (6 bases). The V end was cut by 6 bases, the J end by 4 bases, with 9 bases between. This CDR3 region has 13 residues. Germline CDR1 reads WSHSY; CDR2 reads SAAADI. CDR3 DNA: TGCGCCAGCAGGGGGGCGCATAATGAAAAACTGTTTTTT. The encoded protein is CASRGAHNEKLFF.

The CDR3 protein is CASSLVGTSISPEQYF. Here the CDR3 DNA reads TGCGCCAGCAGCTTGGTTGGGACTAGCATTTCTCCCGAGCAGTACTTC. The chain carries TRBV5-1 and TRBJ2-7, with TRBD2 identical over 9 bases. The junction had 10 bases not matched to a gene; V was cut back by 0 bases and J by 6 bases. CDR3 size: 16 residues. In germline, CDR1 is SGHRS, CDR2 YFSETQ.

The chain has TRBV5-1 and TRBJ1-1; unclear D gene. This CDR3 contains 14 residues. Germline assignment: CDR1 SGHRS and CDR2 YFSETQ. Trimming took off 4 bases at V and 7 bases at J, with 17 bases between the two ends. The CDR3, as DNA: TGCGCCAGCAGCCCGGTAGCCGGGAAACTTGAAGCTTTCTTT. Amino acid sequence: CASSPVAGKLEAFF.

On this clone itself: One end of the junction fails to match germline, which may point to a read error. The chain recombines TRBV7-7 with TRBJ1-1, with D unclear. The CDR3 length is 11 residues. Germline CDR1 is SSHAT and CDR2 is FNYEAQ (reference sequence). In DNA form, the CDR3 reads TGTGCTAGCAGCTTACCCACTGAAGCTTTCTTT. Protein product: CASSLPTEAFF.

In regard to this clone: A read error is the likely source, as a far larger clone sits one nucleotide away. Other nucleotide sequences from this sample produce the same CDR3. This chain links TRBV30 with TRBJ1-2; no clear D gene. This CDR3 comprises 17 residues. Germline CDR1 GTSNPN, CDR2 SVGIG (reference sequence). Written as DNA, the CDR3 is TGTGCCTGGACCTTTAGGGAGTACCGCCTCGCCGGCTATGGCTATACCTTC. Translated: CAWTFREYRLAGYGYTF.

The gene calls are TRBV28 and TRBJ2-1; D is uncertain. The CDR3 runs 12 residues. Trimming took off 6 bases at V and 0 bases at J, with 3 bases between the two ends. In germline, CDR1 is MDHEN, CDR2 SYDVKM. The CDR3 nucleotides read TGTGCCAGCAGAAGCTCCTACAATGAGCAGTTCTTC. Translating it yields CASRSSYNEQFF.

This chain uses TRBV6-6 with TRBJ1-4, with D hard to call. V was cut by 5 bases and J by 8 bases, with 21 bases left in between. Per germline, CDR1 MNHNY and CDR2 SVGAGI (reference sequence). The CDR3 is made up of 16 amino acids. This CDR3 is CASSALGPKSREKLFF. The CDR3 region has the DNA TGTGCCAGCAGTGCACTAGGGCCCAAGTCACGGGAAAAACTGTTTTTT.

This sequence joins TRBV4-2 and TRBJ2-6; D ambiguous. V was trimmed by 4 bases and J by 4 bases, leaving 11 bases between them. The CDR3 is 15 amino acids. Germline-derived CDR1 and CDR2 are LGHNA and YNFKEQ. CDR3 DNA sequence: TGTGCCAGCAGCCTCTCACTCGGGGGGGCCAACGTCCTGACTTTC. Translation gives CASSLSLGGANVLTF.

The V and J genes are TRBV9 and TRBJ2-7; 10 nucleotides align to TRBD2. V shed 3 bases and J 5 bases; nucleotides not matched to a gene: 8. This CDR3 is 15 amino acids long. CDR1 and CDR2 from the germline V gene are SGDLS and YYNGEE. The CDR3 here is CASSDSGRQGDEQYF. DNA for the CDR3: TGTGCCAGCAGCGATAGCGGGAGGCAGGGGGACGAGCAGTACTTC.

The chain uses TRBV6-6 and TRBJ2-7; no definite D call. Deletions cut 6 bases from V and 7 bases from J, with 13 bases between. Germline V gives CDR1 MNHNY, CDR2 SVGAGI (reference sequence). The CDR3 has 12 amino acids. CDR3 bases: TGTGCCAGCAGCACTACCCTGGGGGAGCAGTACTTC. This translates into CASSTTLGEQYF.

The rearrangement uses TRBV30 and TRBJ1-1; 9 bases line up with TRBD1. Germline lookup yields CDR1 GTSNPN and CDR2 SVGIG (reference sequence). V lost 3 bases to trimming and J lost 5 bases; unmatched junction nucleotides: 13. The CDR3 runs to 16 residues. CDR3 in DNA: TGTGCCTGGAGCCCCACCTTGAACAGGGGGCGGACTGAAGCTTTCTTT. Its translation is CAWSPTLNRGRTEAFF.

The chain combines TRBV5-4 with TRBJ2-7; 8 bases fit TRBD2. The CDR3 totals 13 residues. V shed 4 bases, J shed 6 bases, and the junction held 6 bases outside the gene matches. The germline V gene encodes CDR1 SGHNT and CDR2 YYREEE (reference sequence). CDR3 nucleotides: TGTGCCAGCAGCCGCGAGCGGGAGTCCGAGCAGTACTTC. It specifies CASSRERESEQYF.

This clone was observed many times. This sample also contains other DNA sequences that code for the same CDR3. The chain links TRBV9 to TRBJ2-3; D might be TRBD1 (6 bases). Germline V gives CDR1 SGDLS, CDR2 YYNGEE. Trimming shortened V by 0 bases and J by 5 bases, and 13 bases separated the two germline ends. This CDR3 is 15 amino acids long. CDR3 sequence reads: CASSVEGTRGDTQYF. CDR3 sequence (DNA): TGTGCCAGCAGCGTAGAGGGTACCAGGGGAGATACGCAGTATTTT.

V and J are TRBV9 and TRBJ2-2, with 12 bases that match TRBD1. CDR1 and CDR2 from the germline V gene are SGDLS and YYNGEE. J was trimmed by 6 bases and V by 4 bases; bases with no gene match: 7. This CDR3 region has 16 residues. The DNA of the CDR3 is TGTGCCAGCAGCCCTGGGGGGACAGGGGGCCCCGGGGAGCTGTTTTTT. It translates to CASSPGGTGGPGELFF.